The 20 T cell receptor beta chains presented below share a single source sample, sequenced in a study of blood T cell repertoires in COVID-19. Repertoires were generated with immunoSEQ multiplex PCR, while TCRdb's copy carries only in-frame clones and drops some. The data show under 200,000 clones, 84% seen once. The material sequenced was peripheral blood. These receptors were taken from a man aged 35 to 55 who had recovered from COVID-19.

The chain combines TRBV27 with TRBJ1-5; D not certain. V lost 5 bases to trimming and J lost 2 bases, with 13 bases between them. Germline CDR1 and CDR2: MNHEY and SMNVEV (reference sequence). The CDR3 extends over 15 amino acids. The CDR3 DNA is TGTGCCAGCAGTCCGCGTGGAGGTGGCAATCAGCCCCAGCATTTT. This encodes CASSPRGGGNQPQHF.

The rearrangement joins TRBV6-6 to TRBJ2-1; TRBD2 matches at 7 bases. The CDR3 totals 13 residues. The germline V gene encodes CDR1 MNHNY and CDR2 SVGAGI (reference sequence). V dropped 8 bases and J dropped 0; count of bases not matched to a gene: 1. This CDR3 reads CASGRDSYNEQFF. Here the CDR3 DNA reads TGTGCCAGCGGGAGGGACTCCTACAATGAGCAGTTCTTC.

The V gene is TRBV28, the J gene TRBJ2-3; 11 nucleotides agree with TRBD2. The trim removed 7 bases at V and 1 base at J, leaving 7 bases unmatched. The germline V gene encodes CDR1 MDHEN and CDR2 SYDVKM. CDR3 length: 16 residues. CDR3 sequence: CASKLAGVGRTDTQYF. CDR3 bases: TGTGCCAGCAAACTAGCGGGAGTGGGTCGCACAGATACGCAGTATTTT.

The V and J genes are TRBV6-2 or TRBV6-3 and TRBJ2-3, with D possibly being TRBD1 (5 bases). CDR3 length: 14 residues. Germline values: CDR1 MNHEY, CDR2 SVGEGT. Trimming removed 4 bases at V and 1 base at J, with 9 bases between. The CDR3 DNA is TGTGCCAGCAGTTCAGGGTTGGGCACAGATACGCAGTATTTT. Translation gives CASSSGLGTDTQYF.

The J gene is TRBJ2-1, the V gene TRBV2; the D gene is possibly TRBD1 (5 bases). This CDR3 is built from 14 residues. Germline CDR1 SNHLY, CDR2 FYNNEI. V was clipped by 4 bases and J by 7 bases, with 14 bases between them. This CDR3 is CASSGKGAVNEQFF. CDR3 bases: TGTGCCAGCAGTGGCAAAGGGGCTGTAAATGAGCAGTTCTTC.

The J gene is TRBJ2-1, the V gene TRBV28; 13 bases match TRBD2. This CDR3 has 16 amino acids. V trimming: 10 bases; J trimming: 6 bases; junction bases outside the gene matches: 12. The V gene's germline CDR1 is MDHEN and CDR2 SYDVKM. Here the CDR3 reads CATGLAGAQRLNEQFF. In nucleotides, the CDR3 is TGTGCCACTGGACTAGCGGGAGCTCAGAGACTCAATGAGCAGTTCTTC.

This chain links TRBV11-2 with TRBJ1-2, with TRBD1 identical over 7 bases. CDR1 is SGHAT and CDR2 is FQNNGV in the germline V gene. This CDR3 comprises 16 residues. V lost 2 bases to trimming and J lost 0 bases; unmatched junction nucleotides: 6. The CDR3 spells CASSLRSQGANYGYTF. The CDR3 nucleotides read TGTGCCAGCAGCTTACGGTCGCAGGGGGCTAACTATGGCTACACCTTC.

Comment on this clone: One junction end disagrees with the germline gene, perhaps due to a read error. This sequence joins TRBV19 and TRBJ1-1; TRBD1 aligns across 7 bases. Per the germline V gene, CDR1 is LNHDA and CDR2 is SQIVND (reference sequence). The CDR3 is 14 amino acids. CDR3 in DNA: TGTGCCAGTAGGATAGGGGGCTCGTATACTGAAGCTTTCTTT. Its protein product is CASRIGGSYTEAFF.

This clone was picked up a small number of times. The chain links TRBV7-2 to TRBJ1-4; 9 bases are shared with TRBD1. The CDR3 is 13 residues long. Germline V gives CDR1 SGHTA, CDR2 FQGNSA. The junction had 4 bases not matched to a gene; V was cut back by 4 bases and J by 10 bases. CDR3 in DNA: TGTGCCAGCAGCTCGGGACAGGGAGGAAAACTGTTTTTT. Protein product: CASSSGQGGKLFF.

This chain joins TRBV20-1 and TRBJ2-5; D is unclear. Germline CDR1 is DFQATT and CDR2 is SNEGSKA (reference sequence). The CDR3 extends over 11 amino acids. V was clipped by 6 bases and J by 5 bases, with 10 bases between them. As DNA, the CDR3 is TGCAGTGCCCAGGAAAGTGAGACCCAGTACTTC. Translated, it gives CSAQESETQYF.

The chain is built from TRBV30 and TRBJ1-2; weak D call: TRBD1 (6 bases). Germline CDR1 is GTSNPN and CDR2 is SVGIG (reference sequence). Between the trimmed V and J ends, which lost 1 base and 2 bases, there was a span of 8 bases. This CDR3 comprises 13 residues. The chain's CDR3 is CAWSDRVNYGYTF. The CDR3 DNA follows: TGTGCCTGGAGTGACAGGGTCAACTATGGCTACACCTTC.

The CDR3 protein is CASSTTLAEKLFF. In nucleotides, the CDR3 is TGTGCCAGTAGTACCACGTTGGCTGAAAAACTGTTTTTT. This sequence joins TRBV19 and TRBJ1-4; no clear D gene. Per the germline V gene, CDR1 is LNHDA and CDR2 is SQIVND (reference sequence). The CDR3 has 13 residues. Trimming shortened V by 4 bases and J by 7 bases, and 10 bases separated the two germline ends.

The V call is TRBV7-2, the J call TRBJ1-3; D is uncertain. Germline V gene data show CDR1 as SGHTA and CDR2 as FQGNSA. V lost 0 bases to trimming and J lost 0 bases, with 6 bases between them. CDR3 length: 15 amino acids. CDR3 in DNA: TGTGCCAGCAGCTTAGCCCCCATCTCTGGAAACACCATATATTTT. Its protein is CASSLAPISGNTIYF.

V usage is TRBV11-2 and J usage is TRBJ2-7; TRBD2 might be the D (6 bases). Trimming removed 1 base at V and 4 bases at J, with 8 bases between. Per the germline V gene, CDR1 is SGHAT and CDR2 is FQNNGV. The CDR3 contains 13 residues. CDR3 nucleotides: TGTGCCAGCAGCTTAGCGGGGGAGTACGAGCAGTACTTC. Translation gives CASSLAGEYEQYF.

The chain has TRBV27 and TRBJ1-4, with unresolved D. In germline, CDR1 is MNHEY, CDR2 SMNVEV (reference sequence). This CDR3 comprises 14 residues. V shed 0 bases and J shed 7 bases, with 9 bases lying between them. The chain's CDR3 is CASSLSWYTEKLFF. DNA of the CDR3: TGTGCCAGCAGTTTATCTTGGTACACTGAAAAACTGTTTTTT. The variable domain in full, with the rest retrieved from reference TRBV27 and TRBJ1-4, is EAQVTQNPRYLITVTGKKLTVTCSQNMNHEYMSWYRQDPGLGLRQIYYSMNVEVTDKGDVPEGYKVSRKEKRNFPLILESPSPNQTSLYFCASSLSWYTEKLFFGSGTQLSVL.

CDR3 region: CASSLGTGSSYTF. In DNA, the CDR3 is TGTGCCAGCAGCTTGGGGACAGGGAGCAGCTACACCTTC. This chain uses TRBV11-2 with TRBJ1-2; 9 bases line up with TRBD1. The CDR3 loop spans 13 amino acids. With 3 bases clipped from V and 9 bases from J, the junction kept 5 bases outside the gene matches. Germline CDR1 reads SGHAT; CDR2 reads FQNNGV.

This rearrangement joins TRBV7-3 to TRBJ2-3; 9 bases align to TRBD2. The germline V gene has CDR1 SGHTA and CDR2 FQGTGA. The length of the CDR3 is 24 residues. The V gene end was trimmed by 1 base and the J gene end by 0 bases; junction bases not matched to a gene: 26. CDR3 protein: CASSLKGLKRGVGSGRRSTDTQYF. For the CDR3, the DNA is TGTGCCAGCAGCTTAAAGGGTCTTAAGAGGGGGGTAGGGAGCGGGAGGCGAAGCACAGATACGCAGTATTTT.

The chain couples TRBV29-1 to TRBJ2-1, with TRBD2 matching 9 bases. This CDR3 region has 17 residues. V lost 6 bases to trimming and J lost 0 bases; unmatched junction nucleotides: 12. CDR1 and CDR2 from the germline V gene are SQVTM and ANQGSEA. The CDR3 region has the DNA TGCAGCGTCGAACTGGCTAGCGGGGCGAGCTCCTACAATGAGCAGTTCTTC. Translating it yields CSVELASGASSYNEQFF.

The chain employs TRBV7-9 and TRBJ1-6; the match to TRBD1 covers 9 bases. Germline V gives CDR1 SEHNR, CDR2 FQNEAQ (reference sequence). J lost 7 bases, V lost 3 bases, and 4 bases had no gene match. The CDR3 is 15 residues long. The CDR3 bases are TGTGCCAGCAGCTTCGGGACAGGGAACAATTCACCCCTCCACTTT. Translating it yields CASSFGTGNNSPLHF.

This sequence joins TRBV19 and TRBJ2-1; 11 bases are a match to TRBD1. The junction had 4 bases not matched to a gene; V was cut back by 5 bases and J by 4 bases. CDR1 is LNHDA, CDR2 SQIVND, per germline (reference sequence). CDR3 length equals 15 residues. Here the CDR3 reads CASSLGTGGYNEQFF. Here the CDR3 DNA reads TGTGCCAGTAGTCTCGGGACAGGGGGGTACAATGAGCAGTTCTTC.